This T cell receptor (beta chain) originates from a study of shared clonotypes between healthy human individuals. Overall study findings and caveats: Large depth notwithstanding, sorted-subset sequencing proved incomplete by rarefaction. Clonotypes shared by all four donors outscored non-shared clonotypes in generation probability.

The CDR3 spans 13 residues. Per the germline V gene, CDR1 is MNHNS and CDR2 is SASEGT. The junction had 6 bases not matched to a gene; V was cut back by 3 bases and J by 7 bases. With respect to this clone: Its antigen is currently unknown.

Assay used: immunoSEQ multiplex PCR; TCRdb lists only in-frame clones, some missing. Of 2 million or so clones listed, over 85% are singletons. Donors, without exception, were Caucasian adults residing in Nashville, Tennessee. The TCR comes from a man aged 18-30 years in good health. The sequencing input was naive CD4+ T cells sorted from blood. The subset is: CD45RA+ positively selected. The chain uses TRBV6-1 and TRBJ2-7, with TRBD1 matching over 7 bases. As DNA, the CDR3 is TGTGCCAGCAGTGAGACAGGGACGGGAGAGCAGTACTTC. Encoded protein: CASSETGTGEQYF.